Listed here are 10 T cell receptor beta chains from one sample, sequenced in a study of shared clonotypes between healthy human individuals. Naive CD8 cells comprised CD45RO-negative, CCR7-positively selected cells, excluding terminally differentiated effector memory CD45RA+ cells. Produced via immunoSEQ multiplex PCR; TCRdb's table is partial and in-frame only. This sample has more than 2 million clones; roughly 95% occur once, and the top ten carry under 2%. The sequencing sample was made of naive CD8+ T cells from PBMCs. These TCRs come from a man aged 18 to 35 in good health. Some clones in this sample may be carry-over from other donors' samples.

The CDR3 protein is CASSPEAGPSSGNTIYF. CDR3 DNA sequence: TGCGCCAGCAGCCCGGAGGCAGGACCTTCCTCTGGAAACACCATATATTTT. The chain links TRBV5-1 to TRBJ1-3; D gene unclear. Trimming took 4 bases from V and 0 from J, leaving 17 bases between them. Per germline, CDR1 SGHRS and CDR2 YFSETQ. The CDR3 totals 17 residues.

The chain joins TRBV7-9 to TRBJ2-1; weak D call: TRBD2 (6 bases). The CDR3 covers 16 residues. Germline CDR1 reads SEHNR; CDR2 reads FQNEAQ (reference sequence). V lost 1 base, J lost 5 bases, and 15 bases lay in between. The CDR3 nucleotides are TGTGCCAGCAGCTTAGGTTTCGGGGCGGGACACAATGAGCAGTTCTTC. Its protein product is CASSLGFGAGHNEQFF.

This clone was seen just once. The genes are TRBV19 and TRBJ1-2; D may be TRBD1 (5 bases). Trimming left V 3 bases short and J 4 bases short, with 12 bases between. The CDR3 is made up of 14 amino acids. CDR1 and CDR2 from the germline V gene are LNHDA and SQIVND (reference sequence). The CDR3 spells CASSMGQVRYGYTF. The CDR3 nucleotides read TGTGCCAGTAGTATGGGGCAGGTTCGCTATGGCTACACCTTC. Looking up the rest from reference TRBV19 and TRBJ1-2 gives the full variable domain: DGGITQSPKYLFRKEGQNVTLSCEQNLNHDAMYWYRQDPGQGLRLIYYSQIVNDFQKGDIAEGYSVSREKKESFPLTVTSAQKNPTAFYLCASSMGQVRYGYTFGSGTRLTVV.

The rearrangement links TRBV9 to TRBJ2-1; D unclear. CDR3 length: 13 residues. Trimming removed 2 bases from V and 9 bases from J, with 12 bases in between. Germline values: CDR1 SGDLS, CDR2 YYNGEE. As DNA, the CDR3 is TGTGCCAGCAGCGTGGGTCGAGCGAGTGAGCAGTTCTTC. Its protein is CASSVGRASEQFF.

The V call is TRBV7-9, the J call TRBJ2-2, with 10 bases lining up with TRBD1. The trim removed 6 bases at V and 5 bases at J, leaving 18 bases unmatched. Germline CDR1 reads SEHNR; CDR2 reads FQNEAQ (reference sequence). The CDR3 contains 19 residues. The CDR3 region is CASRAYGGVRQGATGELFF. The CDR3 nucleotides are TGTGCCAGCAGAGCTTATGGAGGGGTCCGACAGGGGGCTACCGGGGAGCTGTTTTTT.

This rearrangement joins TRBV7-9 to TRBJ1-4; TRBD1 is a possible D gene (6 bases). CDR1 and CDR2 (germline): SEHNR, FQNEAQ (reference sequence). The CDR3 runs 14 residues. Trimming stripped 6 bases from V and 6 bases from J, with 14 bases between. CDR3 amino acids: CASRTDSLDEKLFF. The CDR3 DNA follows: TGTGCCAGCAGGACGGACAGCCTCGATGAAAAACTGTTTTTT.

The chain joins TRBV5-1 to TRBJ1-1, with 7 nucleotides matching TRBD1. This CDR3 region has 18 residues. Germline CDR1 and CDR2: SGHRS and YFSETQ. V trimming: 0 bases; J trimming: 0 bases; junction bases outside the gene matches: 11. The CDR3 reads CASSLAPSGGFMNTEAFF. Here the CDR3 DNA reads TGCGCCAGCAGCTTGGCTCCGTCAGGGGGATTCATGAACACTGAAGCTTTCTTT.

This clone has a single count. V is TRBV6-5 and J is TRBJ2-5; D is perhaps TRBD2 (5 bases). The end of the DNA aligns better with TRBJ2-7, so the J call may be wrong. The germline CDR1 and CDR2 sequences are MNHEY and SVGAGI. The CDR3 sequence is 15 residues long. The CDR3 DNA follows: TGTGCCAGCAGTTACAGTTCTAGCAGAAACTACGAGCAGTACTTC. This translates into CASSYSSSRNYEQYF.

The chain carries TRBV7-8 and TRBJ2-3; TRBD1 matches 9 bases. The junction had 7 bases not matched to a gene; V was cut back by 6 bases and J by 0 bases. CDR1 is SGHVS and CDR2 is FQNEAQ in the germline V gene. The CDR3 length is 16 residues. CDR3 bases: TGTGCCAGCAGTTCTCGGACAGGGGCTAGCACAGATACGCAGTATTTT. It codes for CASSSRTGASTDTQYF.

This sequence joins TRBV28 and TRBJ2-2, with D tentatively TRBD1 or TRBD2 (5 bases each). CDR3 length equals 15 residues. Trimming removed 7 bases at V and 2 bases at J, with 14 bases between. Germline-derived CDR1 and CDR2 are MDHEN and SYDVKM. CDR3 sequence: CASTRARANTGELFF. CDR3 DNA: TGTGCCAGCACGCGGGCCAGGGCTAACACCGGGGAGCTGTTTTTT.